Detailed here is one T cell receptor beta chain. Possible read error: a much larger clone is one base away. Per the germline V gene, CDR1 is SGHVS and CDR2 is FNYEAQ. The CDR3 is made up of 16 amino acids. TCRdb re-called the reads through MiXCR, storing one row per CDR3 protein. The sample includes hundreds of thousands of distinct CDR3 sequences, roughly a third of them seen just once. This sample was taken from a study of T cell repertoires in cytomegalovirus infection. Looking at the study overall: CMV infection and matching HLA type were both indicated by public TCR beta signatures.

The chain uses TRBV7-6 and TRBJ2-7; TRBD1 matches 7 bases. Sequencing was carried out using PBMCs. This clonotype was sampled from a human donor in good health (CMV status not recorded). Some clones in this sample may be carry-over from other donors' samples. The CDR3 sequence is CASSKSIDRVIMEQSF. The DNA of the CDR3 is TGTGCCAGCAGCAAAAGTATCGACAGGGTGATAATGGAGCAGTCCTTC.